This T cell receptor (beta chain) was observed in a study of blood T cell repertoires in COVID-19 (TCRdb year 2020). For the study in its entirety: The collaborator samples originated in the United States, Italy and Spain and spanned the acute and convalescent phases of COVID-19. The material from the prospective study consisted of cDNA or gDNA derived from T cells, B-cell-depleted T cells, or PBMCs. Subjects who had been exposed to COVID-19, were actively infected with it, or had recovered from it provided the deeply sampled blood TCRbeta repertoires that made up the dataset. The repertoires were released in a freely available public database meant as a resource for research on the immune response to SARS-CoV-2. Samples were obtained from the ongoing ImmuneRACE study (first 160 participants) and from over 1,000 subjects provided by 6 global collaborators. The sample metadata nearly always contained a de-identified subject ID, COVID-19 status, age in years and sex. Where available, HLA class I and class II types were taken from metadata supplied by the sample provider and were not determined by assay-based typing. The full study reports these points: The amount of clinical and demographic metadata varied by source and participant and was provided uncurated.

A remark on this clone: The antigen this receptor binds is unknown. There are no base qualities to consult, and no much larger clone falls within one base.

TCRbeta CDR3 regions were amplified from genomic DNA by means of the immunoSEQ Assay, a bias-controlled multiplex PCR. In the paper's pipeline: The number of nucleated cells in each sample was estimated from the amplification of reference gene primers within the assay. Sequence reads were collapsed and filtered to measure the absolute abundance of every unique TCRbeta CDR3 rearrangement. Productive Simpson clonality was computed per sample as the square root of Simpson's diversity index over productive rearrangements. TCRdb obtained this table from immuneACCESS and retained in-frame rearrangements with V and J assigned. These tables miss some clones; where compared with another copy, unresolved V genes account for less than half of the shortfall, and the remainder is unexplained. The V and J calls and clone size were taken over from that table, and D and trimming were inferred from the DNA. The sample table lists around 310,000 clones, 90% of them with a count of one. The ten largest account for under 1.1% of the sample.

In Seattle, one collaborating source enrolled patients while the infection was active and tracked those patients longitudinally over the course of disease. The collaborating institutions used their own protocols to collect whole blood in K2EDTA tubes. Collaborator samples were shipped for TCRbeta analysis as frozen whole blood, isolated PBMCs, or DNA extracted from either sample type. Deletion took 7 bases off V and 4 bases off J, with a span of 22 bases between the germline ends. CDR1 and CDR2 were assigned from the germline V gene as SGHAT and FQNNGV. Including the terminal cysteine and phenylalanine, the CDR3 comprises 16 residues. The retained sequence is limited to the CDR3, 48 bases, with the frame set at the first base.

This TCR was sampled from a woman in her thirties or forties with COVID-19, enrolled during active disease. The sequence links TRBV11-2 to TRBJ1-1, and TRBD1 may be the D gene, going by 6 matching bases. The specimen was peripheral blood. Read as DNA, the sequence is TGTGCCAGCATTCAGAGGGATTGGCCCAGGGGCACTGAAGCTTTCTTT. This translates into CASIQRDWPRGTEAFF.